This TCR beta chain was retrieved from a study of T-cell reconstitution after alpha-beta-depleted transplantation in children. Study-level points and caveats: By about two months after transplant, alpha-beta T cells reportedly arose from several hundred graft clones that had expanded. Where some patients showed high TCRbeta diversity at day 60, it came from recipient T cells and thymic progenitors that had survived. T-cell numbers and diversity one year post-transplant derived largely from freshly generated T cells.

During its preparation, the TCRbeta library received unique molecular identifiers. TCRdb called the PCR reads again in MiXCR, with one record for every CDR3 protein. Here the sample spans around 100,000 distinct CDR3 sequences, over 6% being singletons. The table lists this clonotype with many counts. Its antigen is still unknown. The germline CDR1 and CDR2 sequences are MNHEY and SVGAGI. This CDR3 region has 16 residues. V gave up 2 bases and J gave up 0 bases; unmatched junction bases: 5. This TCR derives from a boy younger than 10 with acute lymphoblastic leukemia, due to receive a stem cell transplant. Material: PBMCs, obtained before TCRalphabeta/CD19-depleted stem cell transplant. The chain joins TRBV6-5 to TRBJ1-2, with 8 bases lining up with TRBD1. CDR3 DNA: TGTGCCAGCAGTTACCCCAACAGGGGGACTAACTATGGCTACACCTTC. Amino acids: CASSYPNRGTNYGYTF.